A single T cell receptor (beta chain) is shown here with its context. Clones were sequenced by immunoSEQ multiplex PCR, and TCRdb holds only the in-frame ones, with some missing. The sample consists of around 98,000 clones, 87% of them appearing once. These data are taken from a study of OX40 agonist ivuxolimab in advanced cancers. The CDR3 has 14 residues. With 4 bases removed from V and 5 bases from J, the gap between germline ends came to 15 bases. Germline V gene sequence: CDR1 SGHRS, CDR2 YFSETQ. The receptor was derived from an adult with an advanced solid tumor such as melanoma, head and neck, liver or kidney cancer. The chain links TRBV5-1 to TRBJ1-1; D is undetermined. The sequencing here drew on CD4+ or CD8+ T cells sorted from blood, taken in a trial of the OX40 agonist ivuxolimab. In nucleotides, the CDR3 is TGCGCCAGCAGCGAGACCGGGAGGGAGACTGAAGCTTTCTTT. This encodes CASSETGRETEAFF.